The rows below give T cell receptor beta chains drawn from one sample of a study of blood T cell repertoires in COVID-19. Libraries were prepared by immunoSEQ multiplex PCR; TCRdb keeps only in-frame clonotypes and omits some of them. The repertoire holds 240,000 or so clones, with around 83% as singletons. The sequencing input was peripheral blood. The receptors shown here come from a woman aged 80 or over with acute or convalescent COVID-19. Each CDR3 is given with its conserved first and last residue. D genes are given only for firm matches. Expanded clones are given a class, and other clones once, few, many or no size at all.

j_gene	abundance	d_gene	v_gene	CDR3nt	CDR3aa
TRBJ1-6	-	TRBD1	TRBV3-1/TRBV3-2	TGTGCCAGCAGCCAACCTGACAGGGATTCACCCCTCCACTTT	CASSQPDRDSPLHF
TRBJ1-1	-	TRBD1	TRBV7-9	TGTGCCAGCAGCTTTGGGGACAGGGGGCGCGGGAACACTGAAGCTTTCTTT	CASSFGDRGRGNTEAFF
TRBJ2-1	-	TRBD2	TRBV4-1	TGCGCCAGCAGCCAAGAGGAGACTAGCGGGGGGGCAAGATACAATGAGCAGTTCTTC	CASSQEETSGGARYNEQFF
TRBJ1-5	-	-	TRBV19	TGTGCCAGTAGAAGCAGAGGGAGGAAGGGAGATCAGCCCCAGCATTTT	CASRSRGRKGDQPQHF
TRBJ2-6	-	-	TRBV28	TGTGCCAGCAGTTCTCACGGAGCTGGGGCCAACGTCCTGACTTTC	CASSSHGAGANVLTF
TRBJ1-4	-	TRBD1	TRBV5-1	TGCGCCAGCAGAAGAAGCCGGGGACAGGGGTCTGAAAAACTGTTTTTT	CASRRSRGQGSEKLFF
TRBJ2-2	-	-	TRBV2	TGTGCCACCCGGGTAGGAGGGTTCAGCACCGGGGAGCTGTTTTTT	CATRVGGFSTGELFF
TRBJ2-3	-	-	TRBV30	TGTGCCTGGAGTAGATTACGGGGGATGGGTACAGATACGCAGTATTTT	CAWSRLRGMGTDTQYF
TRBJ2-3	-	-	TRBV7-8	TGTGCCAGCACCCGGCGGGCCCTCCTTGATACGCAGTATTTT	CASTRRALLDTQYF
TRBJ2-7	-	TRBD2	TRBV18	TGTGCCAGCGCAAATCTAGCGGGGGGGCCGCACGAGCAGTACTTC	CASANLAGGPHEQYF
TRBJ2-7	-	-	TRBV5-1	TGCGCCAGCAGCCCCCGGAGCTTGTACGAGCAGTACTTC	CASSPRSLYEQYF
TRBJ1-1	-	-	TRBV6-6	TGTGCCAGCAGAGCAGACAGAAACACTGAAGCTTTCTTT	CASRADRNTEAFF
TRBJ2-2	few	TRBD2	TRBV3-1/TRBV3-2	TGTGCCAGCAGCCAAGCCCTGCGGGGGGGCCACACCGGGGAGCTGTTTTTT	CASSQALRGGHTGELFF
TRBJ1-6	once	TRBD1	TRBV5-1	TGCGCCAGCAGCCGAGGGGGCCTACATAATTCACCCCTCCACTTT	CASSRGGLHNSPLHF
TRBJ2-5	once	TRBD1	TRBV19	TGTGCCAGTACCAGGGGGCGAGGTGAGACCCAGTACTTC	CASTRGRGETQYF
TRBJ1-4	once	TRBD1	TRBV9	TGTGCCAGCAGCCCCCGACCGACAGGGGGTAATGAAAAACTGTTTTTT	CASSPRPTGGNEKLFF
TRBJ1-5	-	TRBD1	TRBV30	TGTGCCTGGAGTTCGGGACAGGGGGCGGTTCAGCCCCAGCATTTT	CAWSSGQGAVQPQHF
TRBJ2-5	-	TRBD2	TRBV5-1	TGCCCCAGCAGCTGGGGGGGGGAGACCCAGTACTTC	CPSSWGGETQYF
TRBJ1-4	-	TRBD1	TRBV7-9	TGTGCCAGCAGCACCCGGACAGGGGGCGGAATAAATGAAAAACTGTTTTTT	CASSTRTGGGINEKLFF
TRBJ1-4	-	TRBD1	TRBV2	TGTGCCAGCAGTGAAATAGGACAGGGGAGGGAAAAACTGTTTTTT	CASSEIGQGREKLFF
TRBJ2-2	-	-	TRBV24-1	TGTGCCACCAGTGACCCCCGGGACACTTATACAAACACCGGGGAGCTGTTTTTT	CATSDPRDTYTNTGELFF
TRBJ2-5	-	TRBD1	TRBV10-1	TGCGCCAGCAGATACACCCTTGACAGGGGTGAAGAGACCCAGTACTTC	CASRYTLDRGEETQYF
TRBJ2-7	once	-	TRBV7-2	TGTGCCAGCAGCTTAGATAACAGTGGGGGGTACGAGCAGTACTTC	CASSLDNSGGYEQYF
TRBJ2-5	once	TRBD2	TRBV5-1	TGCGCCAGCAGCTTGGGCGGGGGGGCCGACGAGACCCAGTACTTC	CASSLGGGADETQYF
TRBJ2-1	-	TRBD2	TRBV20-1	TGCAGTGCTAGTTTCGTGGGGCGGGGGGGCCCGTACAATGAGCAGTTCTTC	CSASFVGRGGPYNEQFF
TRBJ1-3	-	TRBD1	TRBV5-1	TGCGCCAGCAGCTTGCTAGTACCGGGACAGGGGGGTTCTGGAAACACCATATATTTT	CASSLLVPGQGGSGNTIYF
TRBJ2-7	-	TRBD1	TRBV30	TGTGCCTGGAGTACCGGGACAGGGAGAATCGAGCAGTACTTC	CAWSTGTGRIEQYF
TRBJ2-3	once	TRBD2	TRBV5-4	TGTGCCAGCAGCTTGGGGACTAGCGGGGTGCGCCCAGATACGCAGTATTTT	CASSLGTSGVRPDTQYF
TRBJ2-2	-	-	TRBV14	TGTGCCAGCAGCCAGTTGCTGAGCACCGGGGAGCTGTTTTTT	CASSQLLSTGELFF
TRBJ1-1	-	-	TRBV6-5	TGTGCCAGCAGTTACGCGGGCCGTCCCGGCTGGGCTTTCTTT	CASSYAGRPGWAFF
TRBJ1-5	once	-	TRBV28	TGTGCCAGCAGTTTACCAGGGAGGCAGGGCAATCAGCCCCAGCATTTT	CASSLPGRQGNQPQHF
TRBJ2-3	-	TRBD1	TRBV3-1/TRBV3-2	TGTGCCAGCAGCCCCCCGGGACAGATCACAGATACGCAGTATTTT	CASSPPGQITDTQYF
TRBJ1-1	-	-	TRBV5-1	TGCGCCAGCAGCTTGGAAGGGGCAGGTGAAGCTTTCTTT	CASSLEGAGEAFF
TRBJ2-7	-	TRBD1	TRBV7-3	TGTGCCAGCAGCTCCCAGGGACAGGGAGGCACCTACGAGCAGTACTTC	CASSSQGQGGTYEQYF
TRBJ2-1	-	TRBD2	TRBV6-2/TRBV6-3	TGTGCCAGCAGTCCACACCGGGGCGGGGGGGGTAGTGAGCAGTTCTTC	CASSPHRGGGGSEQFF
TRBJ1-2	-	-	TRBV2	TGTGCCAGCAGTGAATCCAGGGTTAATGGCTACACCTTC	CASSESRVNGYTF
TRBJ2-1	-	TRBD2	TRBV6-5	TGTGCCAGCAGCCTCGGGGGGGCCCTCAATGAGCAGTTCTTC	CASSLGGALNEQFF
TRBJ2-6	once	-	TRBV7-2	TGTGCCAGCAGCCCATCGAAGGGGTCTGGGGCCAACGTCCTGACTTTC	CASSPSKGSGANVLTF